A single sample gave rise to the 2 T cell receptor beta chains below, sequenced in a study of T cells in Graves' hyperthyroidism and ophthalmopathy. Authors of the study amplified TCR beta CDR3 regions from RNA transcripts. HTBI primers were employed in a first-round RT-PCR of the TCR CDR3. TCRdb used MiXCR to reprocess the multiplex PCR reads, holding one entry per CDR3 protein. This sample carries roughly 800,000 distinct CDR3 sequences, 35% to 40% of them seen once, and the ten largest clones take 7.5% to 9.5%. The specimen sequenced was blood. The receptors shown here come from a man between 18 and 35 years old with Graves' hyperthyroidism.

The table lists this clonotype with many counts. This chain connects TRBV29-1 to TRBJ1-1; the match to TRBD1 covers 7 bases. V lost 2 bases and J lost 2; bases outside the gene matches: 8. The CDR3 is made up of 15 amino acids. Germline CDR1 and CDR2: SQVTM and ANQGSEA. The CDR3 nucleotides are TGCAGCGTTGAACCGAGACAGGGATTAAACACTGAAGCTTTCTTT. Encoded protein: CSVEPRQGLNTEAFF.

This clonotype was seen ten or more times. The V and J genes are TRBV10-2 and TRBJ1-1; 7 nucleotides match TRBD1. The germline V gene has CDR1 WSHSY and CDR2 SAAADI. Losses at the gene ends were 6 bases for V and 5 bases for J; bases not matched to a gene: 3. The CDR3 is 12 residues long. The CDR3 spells CASRDRETEAFF. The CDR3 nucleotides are TGCGCCAGCAGAGACAGGGAAACTGAAGCTTTCTTT.